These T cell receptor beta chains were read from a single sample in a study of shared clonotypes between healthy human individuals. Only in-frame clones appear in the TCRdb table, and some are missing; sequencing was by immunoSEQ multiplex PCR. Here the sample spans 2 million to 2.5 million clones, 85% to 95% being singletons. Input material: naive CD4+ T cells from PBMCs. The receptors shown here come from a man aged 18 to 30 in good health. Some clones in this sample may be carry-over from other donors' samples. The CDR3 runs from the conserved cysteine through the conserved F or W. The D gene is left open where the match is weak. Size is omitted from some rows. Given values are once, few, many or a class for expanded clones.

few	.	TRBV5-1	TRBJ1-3	TGCGCCAGCAGCTTGGGGGCTGGAAACACCATATATTTT	CASSLGAGNTIYF
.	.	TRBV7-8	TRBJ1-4	TGTGCCAGCAGCTCGGACGGTCCGGAAAAACTGTTTTTT	CASSSDGPEKLFF
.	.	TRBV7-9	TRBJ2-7	TGTGCCAGCAGCTTACTCCCTGGGTACGAGCAGTACTTC	CASSLLPGYEQYF
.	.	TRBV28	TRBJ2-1	TGTGCCAGCAGGACAGGGAGAAATAGCGGGTACCGACAGTTCTTC	CASRTGRNSGYRQFF
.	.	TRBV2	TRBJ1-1	TGTGCCAGCAGTGACGGGACCTTTGAAGCTTTCTTT	CASSDGTFEAFF
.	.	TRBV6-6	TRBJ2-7	TGTGCCAGCAGTTTCTCCGGGGGTATCGCCTACGAGCAGTACTTC	CASSFSGGIAYEQYF
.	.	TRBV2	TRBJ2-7	TGTGCCAGCAACCCGAGGGCCTTGGACGAGCAGTACTTC	CASNPRALDEQYF
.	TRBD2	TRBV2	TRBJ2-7	TGTGCCAGCAGAGACCCCTGGCGGGAGTCCTCCTACGAGCAGTACTTC	CASRDPWRESSYEQYF
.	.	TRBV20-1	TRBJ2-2	TGCAGTGCCGAGGGCCCCGGGGAGCTGTTTTTT	CSAEGPGELFF
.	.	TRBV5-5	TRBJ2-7	TGTGCCAGCAGCTTGGCAGGACTTACCTACGAGCAGTACTTC	CASSLAGLTYEQYF
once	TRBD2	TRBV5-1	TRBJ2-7	TGCGCCAGCAGCCACGGGACTAGCGGGACAACTCCCTACGAGCAGTACTTC	CASSHGTSGTTPYEQYF
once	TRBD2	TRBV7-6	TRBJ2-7	TGTGCCAGCAGCTTCCGGGGGGGGCCCCTGGAGGAGCAGTACTTC	CASSFRGGPLEEQYF
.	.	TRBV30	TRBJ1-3	TGTGCCTGGAGTGAGGGGGGAGGAAACACCATATATTTT	CAWSEGGGNTIYF
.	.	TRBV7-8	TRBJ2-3	TGTGCCAGCAGCTGGCGGACGGTACCGAGCACAGATACGCAGTATTTT	CASSWRTVPSTDTQYF
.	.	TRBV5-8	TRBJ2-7	TGTGCCAGCAGCTTGAGGTACGAGCAGTACTTC	CASSLRYEQYF
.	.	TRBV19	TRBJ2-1	TGTGCCAGTAGGACATCGGGTTGGGGGAGCGTCAATGAGCAGTTCTTC	CASRTSGWGSVNEQFF
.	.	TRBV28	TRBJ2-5	TGTGCCAGCAGTTTAACTGAGACCCAGTACTTC	CASSLTETQYF
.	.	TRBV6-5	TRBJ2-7	TGTGCCAGCACGGGGAGGAGACAAGAGCAGTACTTC	CASTGRRQEQYF
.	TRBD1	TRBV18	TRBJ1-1	TGTGCCAGCTCACCTTATACGACCGGACAGGCGAACACTGAAGCTTTCTTT	CASSPYTTGQANTEAFF
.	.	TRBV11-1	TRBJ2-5	TGTGCCAGCAGTCACATAAACAGGTTCCAAGAGACCCAGTACTTC	CASSHINRFQETQYF
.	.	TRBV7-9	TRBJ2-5	TGTGCCAGCAGCTTCTCGACTAGTAGGGAGACCCAGTACTTC	CASSFSTSRETQYF
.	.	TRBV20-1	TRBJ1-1	TGCAGTGCTAGTGACAGTACTGAAGCTTTCTTT	CSASDSTEAFF
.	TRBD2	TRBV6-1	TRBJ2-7	TGTGCCAGCAGCACCCCGGGGCGGGAGTCCCGTAGGCAGTACTTC	CASSTPGRESRRQYF
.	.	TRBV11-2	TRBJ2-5	TGTGCCAGCAGCTTACGGGACGGCCAAGAGACCCAGTACTTC	CASSLRDGQETQYF
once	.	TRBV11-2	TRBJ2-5	TGTGCCAGCAGCTCCGGGCGGCAAGAGACCCAGTACTTC	CASSSGRQETQYF
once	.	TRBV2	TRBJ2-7	TGTGCCAGCAGTGTAGGGGGGGGATACCGCCTCGAGCAGTACTTC	CASSVGGGYRLEQYF
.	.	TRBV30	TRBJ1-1	TGTGCCTGGAAGCTTAAAACTTGGGCGGTCATGAACACTGAAGCTTTCTTT	CAWKLKTWAVMNTEAFF
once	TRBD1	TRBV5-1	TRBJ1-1	TGCGCCAGCAGCCTGTGGGGCTCTGGCACAGGGGGCCTTACTGAAGCTTTCTTT	CASSLWGSGTGGLTEAFF
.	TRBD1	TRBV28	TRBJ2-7	TGTGCCAGCAGTTTCCCCGGACAGGGACTTCCTTACGAGCAGTACTTC	CASSFPGQGLPYEQYF
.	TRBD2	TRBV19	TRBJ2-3	TGTGCCAGTAGTACTGGAGCGGGAGGAGCGGATACGCAGTATTTT	CASSTGAGGADTQYF
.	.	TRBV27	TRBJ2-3	TGTGCCAGCAGTCTCAATCTAGATACGCAGTATTTT	CASSLNLDTQYF
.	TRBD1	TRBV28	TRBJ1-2	TGTGCCATACAGGACAGGGGAGGTGGCTACACCTTC	CAIQDRGGGYTF
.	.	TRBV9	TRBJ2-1	TGTGCCAGCAGCGCAACCGGACTCAACAATGAGCAGTTCTTC	CASSATGLNNEQFF
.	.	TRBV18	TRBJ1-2	TGTGCCAGCTCACCACCTCGAGGGAGGACTTCCTATGGCTACACCTTC	CASSPPRGRTSYGYTF
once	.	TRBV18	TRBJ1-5	TGTGCCAGCTCAGGGGGTAGCAATCAGCCCCAGCATTTT	CASSGGSNQPQHF
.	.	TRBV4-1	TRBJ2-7	TGCGCCAGCAGCTCAAGCAGGGGTGCGACCTCCTACGAGCAGTACTTC	CASSSSRGATSYEQYF
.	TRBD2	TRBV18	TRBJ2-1	TGTGCCAGCTCCCCGTCGCGGGGAGGGCCATACAATGAGCAGTTCTTC	CASSPSRGGPYNEQFF
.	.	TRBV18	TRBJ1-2	TGTGCCAGCTCACCAAGCCCAGACAGCTATAGTGGCTACACCTTC	CASSPSPDSYSGYTF
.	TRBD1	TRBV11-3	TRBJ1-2	TGTGCCAGCAGCCCTGGATTCGGGGACAGGGGATCAACCTACTATGGCTACACCTTC	CASSPGFGDRGSTYYGYTF
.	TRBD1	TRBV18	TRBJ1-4	TGTGCCAGCTCACCACCGACAGGGCGAGGCGAAAAACTGTTTTTT	CASSPPTGRGEKLFF
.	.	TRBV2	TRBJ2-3	TGTGCCAGCAGAACAGCCTTCCAAACAGATACGCAGTATTTT	CASRTAFQTDTQYF
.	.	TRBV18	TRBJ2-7	TGTGCCAGCTCACCCCAGGGTTCCGAGCAGTACTTC	CASSPQGSEQYF
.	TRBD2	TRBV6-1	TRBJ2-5	TGTGCCAGCAGTGGCCTAGCGGGAGGAAGAGAGACCCAGTACTTC	CASSGLAGGRETQYF
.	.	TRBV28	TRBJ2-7	TGTGCCAGCAGTTCCCCAGGGGGCGCGGCTAGCGGGCTCTACGAGCAGTACTTC	CASSSPGGAASGLYEQYF
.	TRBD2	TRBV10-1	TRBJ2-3	TGCGCCACACGGGCGGGAGAGAGCACAGATACGCAGTATTTT	CATRAGESTDTQYF
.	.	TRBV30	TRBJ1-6	TGTGCCTGGAGATTGTCAGGGAGCTCCTATAATTCACCCCTCCACTTT	CAWRLSGSSYNSPLHF
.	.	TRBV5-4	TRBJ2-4	TGTGCCAGCAGCTCGTGGTGGGGCGCCAAAAACATTCAGTACTTC	CASSSWWGAKNIQYF
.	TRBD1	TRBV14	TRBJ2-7	TGTGCCAGCAGCCAAGGACAGGGGGCGTACTGGGAGCAGTACTTC	CASSQGQGAYWEQYF
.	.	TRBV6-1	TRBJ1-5	TGTGCCATCAACCCAGGGGGCAATCAGCCCCAGCATTTT	CAINPGGNQPQHF
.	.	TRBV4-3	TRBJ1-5	TGCGCCAGCAGCACGAGGGCCGGTAGCAATCAGCCCCAGCATTTT	CASSTRAGSNQPQHF